The 9 T cell receptor beta chains below all came from one sample that was sequenced in a study of blood T cell repertoires in COVID-19. The assay was immunoSEQ multiplex PCR, and TCRdb's table has in-frame clones only and misses some. The sample lists some 170,000 clones, 80% to 90% occurring once. The sample comprised peripheral blood. These receptor sequences come from a woman aged 35 to 49 with COVID-19, enrolled during active disease.

The rearrangement links TRBV15 to TRBJ2-7; no reliable D call. In germline, CDR1 is LNHNV, CDR2 YYDKDF (reference sequence). V lost 4 bases, J lost 0 bases, and 10 bases lay in between. The CDR3 runs 14 residues. CDR3 bases: TGTGCCACCAGCAACACTATTTCCTCCTACGAGCAGTACTTC. It specifies CATSNTISSYEQYF.

The rearrangement links TRBV27 to TRBJ1-3; D gene ambiguous. The CDR3 is 15 amino acids. CDR1 and CDR2 from the germline V gene are MNHEY and SMNVEV (reference sequence). V was cut by 2 bases and J by 0 bases, with 8 bases left in between. The CDR3 reads CASSLTQSSGNTIYF. The CDR3 DNA is TGTGCCAGCAGTTTAACACAGAGCTCTGGAAACACCATATATTTT.

The chain employs TRBV30 and TRBJ2-7; 8 nucleotides align to TRBD2. The CDR3 runs to 13 residues. CDR1 is GTSNPN and CDR2 is SVGIG in the germline V gene (reference sequence). Germline trimming cut 5 bases from V and 2 bases from J; bases unmatched to any gene: 5. CDR3 DNA sequence: TGTGCCTGGGACGGCGGGGGGACCTACGAGCAGTACTTC. Its translation is CAWDGGGTYEQYF.

The rearrangement uses TRBV13 and TRBJ1-1; no definite D call. The germline V gene has CDR1 PRHDT and CDR2 FYEKMQ (reference sequence). Trimming pared 8 bases from V and 3 bases from J, leaving 13 bases between. The CDR3 runs 13 residues. CDR3 protein: CASRGEGDTEAFF. The CDR3 coding sequence is TGTGCCAGCCGTGGAGAGGGTGACACTGAAGCTTTCTTT.

The chain is built from TRBV2 and TRBJ2-5, with 11 bases that match TRBD2. In germline, CDR1 is SNHLY, CDR2 FYNNEI. The junction had 5 bases not matched to a gene; V was cut back by 9 bases and J by 2 bases. The CDR3 has 14 residues. The CDR3 coding sequence is TGTGCCAGACCGGGACTAGCGGATCAAGAGACCCAGTACTTC. Translation: CARPGLADQETQYF.

This clone was counted a single time. The chain has TRBV7-3 and TRBJ2-5; maybe TRBD2 (6 bases). Trimming took off 0 bases at V and 2 bases at J, with 10 bases between the two ends. CDR1 is SGHTA, CDR2 FQGTGA, per germline. This CDR3 is 15 amino acids long. The CDR3 nucleotides read TGTGCCAGCAGCTTAACGAGCGGGCAGCAAGAGACCCAGTACTTC. It is translated as CASSLTSGQQETQYF.

The chain links TRBV2 to TRBJ1-5; D call uncertain. Trimming removed 4 bases from V and 2 bases from J, with 12 bases in between. This CDR3 has 15 residues. Per germline, CDR1 SNHLY and CDR2 FYNNEI. CDR3 amino acids: CASSGDSNGNQPQHF. The DNA for the CDR3 is TGTGCCAGCAGTGGTGACTCCAATGGCAATCAGCCCCAGCATTTT.

The chain employs TRBV29-1 and TRBJ1-1, with D unclear. The CDR3 is made up of 11 amino acids. The V end was cut by 4 bases, the J end by 8 bases, with 11 bases between. CDR1 and CDR2 from the germline V gene are SQVTM and ANQGSEA. CDR3 DNA: TGCAGCGTTGGTACCGGTCCCGAAGCTTTCTTT. It translates to CSVGTGPEAFF.

This clone was counted between two and nine times. This chain uses TRBV4-1 with TRBJ2-2; 12 nucleotides line up with TRBD1. The J segment lost 0 bases and the V segment lost 2 bases, leaving 4 bases of the junction unmatched. Germline CDR1 reads MGHRA; CDR2 reads YSYEKL. The CDR3 runs 18 residues. Here the CDR3 DNA reads TGCGCCAGCAGCCAAATGGGGACAGGGGGCCCGAACACCGGGGAGCTGTTTTTT. Residues: CASSQMGTGGPNTGELFF.